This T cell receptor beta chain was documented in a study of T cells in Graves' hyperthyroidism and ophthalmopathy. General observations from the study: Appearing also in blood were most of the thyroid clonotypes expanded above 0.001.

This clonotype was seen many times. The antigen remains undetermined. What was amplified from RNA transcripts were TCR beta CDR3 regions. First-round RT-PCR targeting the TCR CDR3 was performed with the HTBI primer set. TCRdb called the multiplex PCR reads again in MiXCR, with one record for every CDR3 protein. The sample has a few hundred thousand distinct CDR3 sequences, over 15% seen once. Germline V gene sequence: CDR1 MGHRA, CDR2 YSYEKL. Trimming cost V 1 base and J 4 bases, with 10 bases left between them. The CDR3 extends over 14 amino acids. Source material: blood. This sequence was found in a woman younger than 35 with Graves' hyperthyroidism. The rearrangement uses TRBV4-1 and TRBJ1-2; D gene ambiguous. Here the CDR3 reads CASSQVLVAYGYTF. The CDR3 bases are TGCGCCAGCAGCCAAGTTTTGGTTGCCTATGGCTACACCTTC.